This is a list of T cell receptor beta chains from one sample in a study of blood T cell repertoires in COVID-19. Sequencing was performed with immunoSEQ multiplex PCR; in TCRdb, only in-frame clones are kept and a portion is missing. Altogether roughly 300,000 clones are present, roughly nine tenths being singletons, with the ten largest covering approximately 12%. Specimen: peripheral blood. The receptors derive from a woman under 40 with COVID-19, enrolled during active disease. CDR3s include the opening cysteine and the closing phenylalanine or tryptophan. D genes are given only for firm matches. Only part of the rows carry a size: once, few, many, or a class if the clone is expanded.

TRBV19	TRBJ2-7	-	-	TGTGCCAGTAGTATGCAGAGGGACTACGAGCAGTACTTC	CASSMQRDYEQYF
TRBV4-1	TRBJ1-4	-	-	TGCGCCAGCAGCCAAGATACAGGGCAGTTAAATGAAAAACTGTTTTTT	CASSQDTGQLNEKLFF
TRBV3-1/TRBV3-2	TRBJ2-1	TRBD1	-	TGTGCCAGCAGAGTAACAGGGGTATCCGGCAATGAGCAGTTCTTC	CASRVTGVSGNEQFF
TRBV19	TRBJ2-1	TRBD2	once	TGTGCCAGTAAAGGGGCTAGCGGGGGATACAATGAGCAGTTCTTC	CASKGASGGYNEQFF
TRBV27	TRBJ1-5	-	-	TGTGCCAGCGGGGAGATTAGCAATCAGCCCCAGCATTTT	CASGEISNQPQHF
TRBV7-9	TRBJ1-2	-	-	TGTGCCAGCAGCTTCGGCGGCTATGGCTACACCTTC	CASSFGGYGYTF
TRBV5-1	TRBJ1-4	TRBD1	-	TGCGCCAGCAGCTTGGCCCAGACAGGGCCCTCTAGAGTGGAAAAACTGTTTTTT	CASSLAQTGPSRVEKLFF
TRBV19	TRBJ1-1	-	-	TGTGCCAGTAGTGAGCTTGTCCCAACCACTGAAGCTTTCTTT	CASSELVPTTEAFF
TRBV11-2	TRBJ2-7	-	-	TGTGCCAGCATTACTGAAGGGGACTACGAGCAGTACTTC	CASITEGDYEQYF
TRBV5-5	TRBJ1-2	TRBD1	-	TGTGCCAGCAGCAGGACAGGGGGCTATGGCTACACCTTC	CASSRTGGYGYTF
TRBV6-5	TRBJ2-7	-	few	TGTGCCAGCAGTTTTATACAGGGCGGATTCGGCGAGCAGTACTTC	CASSFIQGGFGEQYF
TRBV11-2	TRBJ1-2	-	-	TGTGCCAGCAGCTTAGGTGGGAGTGGCTACACCTTC	CASSLGGSGYTF
TRBV3-1/TRBV3-2	TRBJ2-1	-	-	TGTGCCAGCAGGCGACAGCTTACGGATGAGCAGTTCTTC	CASRRQLTDEQFF
TRBV7-2	TRBJ2-3	-	-	TGTGCCAGCAGCTCCAACCGACTATATACGCAGTATTTT	CASSSNRLYTQYF
TRBV29-1	TRBJ2-1	-	-	TGCAGCGTTGAGGGCAGGTACAATGAGCAGTTCTTC	CSVEGRYNEQFF
TRBV27	TRBJ1-5	-	-	TGTGCCAGCAGTTCTTCAGGGAATCAGCCCCAGCATTTT	CASSSSGNQPQHF
TRBV5-4	TRBJ2-3	-	-	TGTGCCAGCAGCTTAAGAGGGGGAAACACAGATACGCAGTATTTT	CASSLRGGNTDTQYF
TRBV19	TRBJ2-7	TRBD1	-	TGTGCCAGTAGTCTTGGACAGGGCAGCTCCTACGAGCAGTACTTC	CASSLGQGSSYEQYF
TRBV2	TRBJ1-6	-	-	TGTGCCAGCAGATTAACAGGGTTGCTTAATTCACCCCTCCACTTT	CASRLTGLLNSPLHF
TRBV27	TRBJ1-2	-	-	TGTGCCAGCAGTTCTCTCGGGATGGGGGGGAATGGCTACACCTTC	CASSSLGMGGNGYTF
TRBV11-2	TRBJ2-1	TRBD2	-	TGTGCCAGCAACCGGGACTACTACAATGAGCAGTTCTTC	CASNRDYYNEQFF
TRBV28	TRBJ1-4	-	once	TGTGCCAGCAGTTTTGGGGGGAGAGAGGAAAAACTGTTTTTT	CASSFGGREEKLFF
TRBV18	TRBJ2-5	-	few	TGTGCCAGCTCACCATCAATAATAGGAGCGGTTGAGACCCAGTACTTC	CASSPSIIGAVETQYF
TRBV6-5	TRBJ1-1	-	-	TGTGCCAGCAGTTATCCTGGGGGAGGGACTGAAGCTTTCTTT	CASSYPGGGTEAFF